Shown below are 18 T cell receptor beta chains from a single sample sequenced in a study of beta chain features in type 1 diabetes. Study observations and caveats: Patients with Type 1 diabetes showed moderately but significantly shorter TCRB CDR3s in all four CD4+ subsets.

The study reverse transcribed the entire isolated RNA, so it sequenced expressed TCRB transcripts. Profiling relied on immunoSEQ multiplex PCR, and the TCRdb table lists in-frame clones only, not all of them. Counted here are about 340,000 clones, 13% occurring once; the ten biggest clones make up roughly 0.015%. The antigens of these receptors remain unknown. The source material was naive CD4+ T cells from blood. The receptors here all came from a woman aged 18-29 years with type 1 diabetes.

This clone was detected a few times. The gene calls are TRBV7-8 and TRBJ2-3; D is uncertain. The CDR3 loop spans 17 amino acids. Germline CDR1 SGHVS, CDR2 FQNEAQ. The V and J ends lost 0 bases and 8 bases respectively, with 21 bases between them. The CDR3 DNA is TGTGCCAGCAGCTTAGCCAACACCTCCCCCCGGGTTTTTACGCAGTATTTT. Residues: CASSLANTSPRVFTQYF.

The CDR3, as DNA: TGCAGCGTGACTAGCGGCAAACAGACCCAGTACTTC. Protein product: CSVTSGKQTQYF. The chain uses TRBV29-1 and TRBJ2-5; 9 bases line up with TRBD2. The CDR3 totals 12 residues. The J segment lost 6 bases and the V segment lost 6 bases, leaving 5 bases of the junction unmatched. CDR1 is SQVTM and CDR2 is ANQGSEA in the germline V gene.

The chain joins TRBV27 to TRBJ1-2; D unclear. The ends were cut back, 3 bases at V and 5 bases at J, with 10 bases in the middle. The CDR3 has 13 residues. Germline lookup yields CDR1 MNHEY and CDR2 SMNVEV (reference sequence). The CDR3 region is CASSFQDSYGYTF. The CDR3 bases are TGTGCCAGCAGTTTCCAAGACTCATATGGCTACACCTTC.

There are a few counts of this clone. The chain has TRBV6-5 and TRBJ2-3, with D perhaps matching TRBD2 (7 bases). The V gene's germline CDR1 is MNHEY and CDR2 SVGAGI. Deletions cut 5 bases from V and 12 bases from J, with 24 bases between. The CDR3 has 15 residues. CDR3 DNA: TGTGCCAGCAGTATAAGGGGGGGAGGCGCCGTAAACCAGTATTTT. Protein: CASSIRGGGAVNQYF.

The V call is TRBV18, the J call TRBJ1-3; D is unclear. This CDR3 contains 14 residues. Germline loops: CDR1 KGHSH, CDR2 LQKENI. V lost 2 bases, J lost 1 base, and 6 bases lay in between. The DNA for the CDR3 is TGTGCCAGCTCACCATCGGTATCTGGAAACACCATATATTTT. Translation gives CASSPSVSGNTIYF.

This clone was counted a few times. The chain couples TRBV30 to TRBJ2-6; D is ambiguous. The CDR3 covers 14 residues. Germline V gene lookup returns CDR1 GTSNPN and CDR2 SVGIG (reference sequence). V was shortened by 6 bases and J by 0 bases, with 9 bases between the two germline ends. CDR3 bases: TGTGCCTGTACTAAGAGCTCTGGGGCCAACGTCCTGACTTTC. It specifies CACTKSSGANVLTF. Combining the CDR3 with reference TRBV30 and TRBJ2-6 gives the whole variable domain SQTIHQWPATLVQPVGSPLSLECTVEGTSNPNLYWYRQAAGRGLQLLFYSVGIGQISSEVPQNLSASRPQDRQFILSSKKLLLSDSGFYLCACTKSSGANVLTFGAGSRLTVL.

A few counts support this clone. The gene calls are TRBV18 and TRBJ2-5, with 10 bases aligning to TRBD2. The junction had 19 bases not matched to a gene; V was cut back by 4 bases and J by 5 bases. CDR1 and CDR2 (germline): KGHSH, LQKENI. This CDR3 contains 19 residues. CDR3 in DNA: TGTGCCAGCTCACGACCGGCCCCGTCGCTTGCTAGCGGGAGTGAGACCCAGTACTTC. Encoded protein: CASSRPAPSLASGSETQYF.

This clone was seen only a few times. Other nucleotide sequences from this sample produce the same CDR3. The chain employs TRBV28 and TRBJ2-5, with TRBD2 matching 7 bases. Germline V gene data show CDR1 as MDHEN and CDR2 as SYDVKM. The CDR3 has 14 residues. J gave up 3 bases and V 2 bases, and 3 bases lay outside the gene matches. The CDR3 loop is CASSLGGREETQYF. CDR3 bases: TGTGCCAGCAGTTTAGGTGGGAGGGAAGAGACCCAGTACTTC.

CDR3 in amino acids: CASSSPGTGGNEQFF. Here the CDR3 DNA reads TGTGCCAGCAGCTCCCCCGGGACGGGGGGCAATGAGCAGTTCTTC. The chain links TRBV7-9 to TRBJ2-1; 7 bases align to TRBD2. Looked up from germline, CDR1 is SEHNR and CDR2 is FQNEAQ (reference sequence). The CDR3 totals 15 residues. With V trimmed by 4 bases and J by 6 bases, 9 bases remained unmatched.

The rearrangement joins TRBV9 to TRBJ2-1; 7 nucleotides agree with TRBD2. V was clipped by 0 bases and J by 4 bases; unmatched bases: 1. Germline values: CDR1 SGDLS, CDR2 YYNGEE. The CDR3 has 14 residues. DNA for the CDR3: TGTGCCAGCAGCGTAGACGGGAGGTACAATGAGCAGTTCTTC. It codes for CASSVDGRYNEQFF. Full variable domain (rest looked up from reference TRBV9 and TRBJ2-1): DSGVTQTPKHLITATGQRVTLRCSPRSGDLSVYWYQQSLDQGLQFLIQYYNGEERAKGNILERFSAQQFPDLHSELNLSSLELGDSALYFCASSVDGRYNEQFFGPGTRLTVL.

This clone was detected a few times. This sequence joins TRBV30 and TRBJ1-5; the D gene is possibly TRBD1 (5 bases). Germline CDR1 GTSNPN, CDR2 SVGIG (reference sequence). CDR3 length: 14 residues. Trimming removed 3 bases from V and 6 bases from J, with 15 bases in between. The CDR3 DNA reads as TGTGCCTGGAGAGAGGGGACTCTATCTCAGCCCCAGCATTTT. Protein product: CAWREGTLSQPQHF.

This clone was detected a few times. The rearrangement joins TRBV30 to TRBJ2-2; D possibly corresponds to TRBD1 (6 bases). The germline V and J ends were trimmed by 5 bases and 7 bases, with 14 bases remaining between them. The CDR3 is made up of 13 amino acids. The germline CDR1 and CDR2 sequences are GTSNPN and SVGIG (reference sequence). CDR3 sequence: CAWLRGNGGELFF. CDR3 coding DNA: TGTGCCTGGCTAAGGGGGAACGGCGGGGAGCTGTTTTTT.

Only a few counts were recorded for this clone. The J gene is TRBJ1-4, the V gene TRBV30; the match to TRBD1 covers 12 bases. Germline-derived CDR1 and CDR2 are GTSNPN and SVGIG (reference sequence). J was trimmed by 1 base and V by 7 bases; bases with no gene match: 13. CDR3 size: 18 residues. CDR3 in amino acids: CAFGAGTGGSLTNEKLFF. DNA for the CDR3: TGTGCCTTTGGCGCCGGGACAGGGGGCTCCCTAACTAATGAAAAACTGTTTTTT.

This clone was detected only a few times. The gene calls are TRBV5-1 and TRBJ1-1; the D gene is possibly TRBD1 (5 bases). Germline V gives CDR1 SGHRS, CDR2 YFSETQ. Trimming took off 4 bases at V and 2 bases at J, with 15 bases between the two ends. There are 15 residues in the CDR3. The CDR3 protein is CASSRDAGTNTEAFF. CDR3 coding DNA: TGCGCCAGCAGCCGCGACGCGGGGACCAACACTGAAGCTTTCTTT.

This clone was observed a handful of times. The chain carries TRBV30 and TRBJ2-1; the match to TRBD2 covers 8 bases. The CDR3 sequence is 13 residues long. Germline assignment: CDR1 GTSNPN and CDR2 SVGIG (reference sequence). With 8 bases clipped from V and 2 bases from J, the junction kept 5 bases outside the gene matches. CDR3 coding DNA: TGTGCCCGGGGACTAGATACCTACAATGAGCAGTTCTTC. Translated: CARGLDTYNEQFF.

This chain uses TRBV5-6 with TRBJ2-2, with unresolved D. This CDR3 spans 12 amino acids. The V gene lost 4 bases and the J gene lost 2 bases, with 3 bases spanning the gap. The germline gives CDR1 SGHDT, CDR2 YYEEEE. CDR3 residues: CASSQNTGELFF. In nucleotides, the CDR3 is TGTGCCAGCAGCCAAAACACCGGGGAGCTGTTTTTT. Based on the CDR3 plus reference TRBV5-6 and TRBJ2-2, the full variable domain is DAGVTQSPTHLIKTRGQQVTLRCSPKSGHDTVSWYQQALGQGPQFIFQYYEEEERQRGNFPDRFSGHQFPNYSSELNVNALLLGDSALYLCASSQNTGELFFGEGSRLTVL.

A few counts support this clone. This chain uses TRBV2 with TRBJ2-7; 7 bases map to TRBD2. Germline V lookup: CDR1 SNHLY, CDR2 FYNNEI. The junction had 19 bases not matched to a gene; V was cut back by 4 bases and J by 1 base. There are 19 residues in the CDR3. The CDR3 coding sequence is TGTGCCAGCAGTGGAATTGAATTGGTTGCGGGAGCGACATCCTACGAGCAGTACTTC. Protein sequence: CASSGIELVAGATSYEQYF.

The sample holds a few counts of this clone. The genes are TRBV7-9 and TRBJ2-1, with 7 bases lining up with TRBD2. V shed 5 bases and J 0 bases; nucleotides not matched to a gene: 4. This CDR3 has 15 amino acids. The V gene's germline CDR1 is SEHNR and CDR2 FQNEAQ (reference sequence). Here the CDR3 reads CASSRGESSYNEQFF. CDR3 in DNA: TGTGCCAGCAGCCGGGGGGAGAGCTCCTACAATGAGCAGTTCTTC.